This entry is about one T cell receptor (beta chain). This entry is derived from a study of blood T cell repertoires in COVID-19. Study-level information: Acute-phase and convalescent COVID-19 samples originated in the United States, Italy and Spain. T cells, B-cell-depleted T cells, or PBMCs provided the cDNA or gDNA that served as material.

The V end lost 3 bases, the J end lost 7 bases, and 16 bases lay between the germline ends. CDR1 and CDR2 (germline): SGHAT, FQNNGV. This CDR3 has 16 residues. TCRdb keeps only in-frame clones here, not all; method: immunoSEQ multiplex PCR. The sample includes approximately 290,000 clones, roughly 88% of them seen just once. This chain joins TRBV11-2 and TRBJ1-6; the D is unclear. The specimen was PBMCs or T cells enriched from blood (not recorded which). The clonotype originates from a woman aged 25 to 39 who had recovered from COVID-19. CDR3 in amino acids: CASSFHHFEINSPLHF. The CDR3 DNA follows: TGTGCCAGCAGCTTCCATCACTTCGAGATCAATTCACCCCTCCACTTT.